The next 7 T cell receptor beta chains were all read from a single sample in a study of siplizumab effects on memory and regulatory T cells. Repertoires were generated with immunoSEQ multiplex PCR, while TCRdb's copy carries only in-frame clones and drops some. The table includes some 87,000 clones, 85% to 90% detected once. The sequenced sample was CD4+ T cells sorted from blood. The receptors originated from a human donor in good health.

The rearrangement uses TRBV9 and TRBJ2-3; 7 bases agree with TRBD2. V lost 0 bases to trimming and J lost 2 bases; unmatched junction nucleotides: 9. CDR3 size: 17 residues. Germline lookup yields CDR1 SGDLS and CDR2 YYNGEE. CDR3 residues: CASSVERGGPNTDTQYF. CDR3 sequence (DNA): TGTGCCAGCAGCGTAGAAAGGGGAGGGCCTAACACAGATACGCAGTATTTT.

As DNA, the CDR3 is TGTGCCAGTAGTAAAGACAGGGCATCGTACTATGGCTACACCTTC. This encodes CASSKDRASYYGYTF. The chain couples TRBV19 to TRBJ1-2, with TRBD1 matching 7 bases. Germline loops: CDR1 LNHDA, CDR2 SQIVND (reference sequence). This CDR3 contains 15 residues. Trimming cost V 4 bases and J 3 bases; bases outside gene matches: 8.

This clone appeared a few times. V usage is TRBV19 and J usage is TRBJ2-7, with TRBD1 as a possible D gene (5 bases). Between the trimmed V and J ends, which lost 3 bases and 2 bases, there was a span of 8 bases. Germline V gene data show CDR1 as LNHDA and CDR2 as SQIVND (reference sequence). The CDR3 runs to 13 residues. CDR3 loop: CASSMGQTYEQYF. The CDR3 nucleotides are TGTGCCAGTAGTATGGGGCAGACCTACGAGCAGTACTTC.

The V gene is TRBV30, the J gene TRBJ1-6; D is perhaps TRBD1 (6 bases). The CDR3 is 17 amino acids. V shed 0 bases and J shed 1 base, with 13 bases lying between them. From germline, CDR1 is GTSNPN and CDR2 SVGIG (reference sequence). CDR3 amino acids: CAWSVLQGSSYNSPLHF. The CDR3 coding sequence is TGTGCCTGGAGTGTATTGCAGGGGTCATCCTATAATTCACCCCTCCACTTT. The variable domain in full, completed from reference TRBV30 and TRBJ1-6, reads SQTIHQWPATLVQPVGSPLSLECTVEGTSNPNLYWYRQAAGRGLQLLFYSVGIGQISSEVPQNLSASRPQDRQFILSSKKLLLSDSGFYLCAWSVLQGSSYNSPLHFGNGTRLTVT.

The V and J genes are TRBV18 and TRBJ1-5; D is unresolved. V was shortened by 6 bases and J by 1 base, with 10 bases between the two germline ends. This CDR3 spans 14 amino acids. Germline CDR1 KGHSH, CDR2 LQKENI. CDR3 nucleotide sequence: TGTGCCAGCTCGATCGGAGGGAGCAATCAGCCCCAGCATTTT. It specifies CASSIGGSNQPQHF.

The chain combines TRBV28 with TRBJ2-5; 7 bases fit TRBD2. J gave up 2 bases and V 3 bases, and 12 bases lay outside the gene matches. The V gene's germline CDR1 is MDHEN and CDR2 SYDVKM. The CDR3 has 17 amino acids. The CDR3 is CASSFRLAVWGQETQYF. DNA for the CDR3: TGTGCCAGCAGTTTTAGACTAGCAGTTTGGGGGCAAGAGACCCAGTACTTC.

V and J are TRBV4-1 and TRBJ2-3, with 12 bases lining up with TRBD2. The junction had 15 bases not matched to a gene; V was cut back by 6 bases and J by 2 bases. Germline V lookup: CDR1 MGHRA, CDR2 YSYEKL. The CDR3 length is 19 residues. CDR3 DNA sequence: TGCGCCAGCAGACCGGGGCTAGCGGGAGGGCCGGGGGTCACAGATACGCAGTATTTT. It translates to CASRPGLAGGPGVTDTQYF.